The clone carrying this TCR beta chain was seen a few times. Its antigen is currently unknown. Trimming shortened V by 0 bases and J by 4 bases, and 13 bases separated the two germline ends. The CDR3 contains 16 residues. Germline assignment: CDR1 LGHNA and CDR2 YSLEER. Use of 60 Vbeta and 13 Jbeta primers characterized the PCR. The method was immunoSEQ multiplex PCR; TCRdb's version includes in-frame clones alone and lacks a portion of them. The table has under 90,000 clones, 75% seen once. These data come from a study of cytomegalovirus exposure and HLA in healthy donors. Overall study findings and caveats: Later analysis suggested most CMV-associated TCR beta chains were HLA-restricted. High sensitivity and specificity were reportedly achieved when the classifier diagnosed cytomegalovirus status.

J is TRBJ1-3 and V is TRBV4-3; D not resolved. The source of this sequence is a woman aged 40 to 49 in good health and CMV-seronegative. Sequenced sample: PBMCs. The CDR3 sequence: CASSQEASGGGNTIYF. The DNA for the CDR3 is TGCGCCAGCAGCCAAGAGGCCTCGGGAGGAGGAAACACCATATATTTT.